Sequencing of this T cell receptor (beta chain) was carried out in a study of CXCR3 chemokines and chemotherapy response in bladder cancer. TCRdb itself ran the PCR reads through MiXCR, one entry per CDR3 protein. The sample records 3,000 or so distinct CDR3 sequences, approximately 11% being singletons. This CDR3 has 12 amino acids. Germline-derived CDR1 and CDR2 are SGDLS and YYNGEE. In the case of this clonotype: The junction differs from germline at one of its ends, possibly a read error.

The receptor comes from a human donor with bladder cancer that responded to neoadjuvant chemotherapy. The chain is built from TRBV9 and TRBJ1-5; D is uncertain. Sample collection occurred from a patient whose treatment included neoadjuvant chemotherapy. The CDR3, as DNA: TGTGTCAGCAGCGTAGGGAATCAGCCCCAGCATTTT. Protein: CVSSVGNQPQHF.